These T cell receptor beta chains were read from a single sample in a study of cytomegalovirus exposure and HLA in healthy donors. Data came from immunoSEQ multiplex PCR; TCRdb stores just in-frame clones and leaves some out. This table holds roughly 150,000 clones, roughly 85% found once. The source material was PBMCs. The receptors were gathered from a woman aged 18 to 35 in good health and CMV-seronegative. The CDR3 runs from the conserved cysteine through the conserved F or W. A row's size may be missing; if present it is once, few, many or a size class.

TRBV11-2,TRBJ1-4,-,CASSWGGDINEKLFF
TRBV6-5,TRBJ2-3,-,CATRRGADTQYF
TRBV28,TRBJ2-5,-,CASSLGGLQETQYF
TRBV18,TRBJ1-2,-,CASSPGAQIYGYTF
TRBV10-3,TRBJ2-3,-,CAISTGGDTQYF
TRBV5-6,TRBJ2-3,-,CASSWTDTDTQYF
TRBV6-1,TRBJ1-2,-,CASTDRGNGYTF
TRBV27,TRBJ2-7,-,CASSLLSGRAYEQYF
TRBV4-1,TRBJ2-7,-,CASSQDIAGASYEQYF
TRBV28,TRBJ1-5,-,CASSFYRSGAYQPQHF
TRBV18,TRBJ2-3,-,CASSLGVTSTDTQYF
TRBV28,TRBJ2-5,-,CASRLGGWETQYF
TRBV30,TRBJ2-1,-,CAWSALGLAGGGDEQFF
TRBV5-6,TRBJ1-3,-,CASSFGQLGNTIYF
TRBV6-5,TRBJ1-4,-,CASSYRTGRLNEKLFF
TRBV6-1,TRBJ2-5,-,CASSSDRVQETQYF
TRBV4-3,TRBJ2-2,few,CASSQPQFWDSGELFF
TRBV6-4,TRBJ1-1,-,CARTGGTEAFF
TRBV18,TRBJ2-7,-,CASSPPGGGYEQYF
TRBV11-2,TRBJ1-2,-,CASSPIRGAKSDGYTF
TRBV7-2,TRBJ1-3,-,CASSLALGHRAGNTIYF
TRBV7-9,TRBJ2-5,-,CASSLIAGETQYF
TRBV4-2,TRBJ2-3,-,CASSQEVAGVLNTQYF
TRBV5-1,TRBJ1-3,-,CASSLAGASGNTIYF
TRBV19,TRBJ2-7,-,CASAGTGGYEQYF
TRBV7-2,TRBJ2-7,-,CASEGGAESSYEQYF
TRBV6-1,TRBJ1-5,-,CASSERPGYSNQPQHF
TRBV10-2,TRBJ2-2,-,CASSGGGAGELFF
TRBV9,TRBJ1-1,-,CASSVEQVLTNTEAFF
TRBV7-9,TRBJ2-2,-,CASSLAVAGTGELFF
TRBV7-2,TRBJ2-3,-,CASSLGGSVDTQYF
TRBV5-1,TRBJ1-6,-,CASTRRAASDSPLHF
TRBV28,TRBJ2-7,once,CASSFETVLMEQYF
TRBV7-6,TRBJ1-2,-,CASSLAYAGQGAWGYTF
TRBV18,TRBJ2-7,-,CASSMRQGEDWLDEQYF
TRBV5-4,TRBJ1-2,-,CASSLGDRRESGYTF
TRBV7-2,TRBJ1-4,-,CASSFTVTSKKLFF
TRBV11-2,TRBJ2-1,-,CASSSTSGGAYNEQFF
TRBV9,TRBJ1-3,-,CASSPEGRRTGNTIYF
TRBV30,TRBJ1-6,-,CAWSNGYNSPLHF
TRBV6-5,TRBJ2-7,-,CASSYRGGLNEQYF
TRBV28,TRBJ1-6,-,CASSPGTGPSPLHF
TRBV7-2,TRBJ1-6,-,CASSSPTVSPSGNSPLHF
TRBV29-1,TRBJ1-2,-,CSVEGAGTGVYGYTF
TRBV29-1,TRBJ2-1,-,CSTIAPGYEQFF